This section outlines one TCR beta chain sequence together with its context. The CDR3 totals 15 residues. Per the germline V gene, CDR1 is LGHNA and CDR2 is YNFKEQ. Trimming cost V 6 bases and J 5 bases; bases outside gene matches: 10. Amplification used 60 Vbeta primers and 13 Jbeta primers. Assay: immunoSEQ multiplex PCR; the TCRdb copy retains only in-frame clones and omits some. The sample has about 110,000 clones, approximately 79% seen once. The entry originates in a study of cytomegalovirus exposure and HLA in healthy donors. This TCR was sampled from a woman in her thirties or forties in good health and CMV-seropositive. The chain links TRBV4-2 to TRBJ2-7, with 10 nucleotides matching TRBD2. Sequencing was carried out using PBMCs. The CDR3 region is CASSSRGAGGDEQYF. CDR3 DNA sequence: TGTGCCAGCAGTTCAAGGGGAGCGGGGGGGGACGAGCAGTACTTC.